Presented here are 25 T cell receptor beta chains from one specimen sequenced in a study of blood T cell repertoires in COVID-19. Clones were sequenced by immunoSEQ multiplex PCR, and TCRdb holds only the in-frame ones, with some missing. The sample has some 250,000 clones, about 87% seen once. Source material: peripheral blood. The receptors derive from a woman aged 60-75 years with COVID-19, enrolled during active disease.

This clone was counted a few times. The genes are TRBV29-1 and TRBJ1-2; possibly TRBD1 for D (6 bases). V was shortened by 3 bases and J by 7 bases, with 18 bases between the two germline ends. The CDR3 runs to 14 residues. The germline V gene has CDR1 SQVTM and CDR2 ANQGSEA. For the CDR3, the DNA is TGCAGCGTTGATTCTAAGGGGGAGGGGTCTGGCTACACCTTC. This gives the protein CSVDSKGEGSGYTF.

In DNA form, the CDR3 reads TGTGCCAGCAGTCGGGCCGGGACAGCCCAAGAGACCCAGTACTTC. This encodes CASSRAGTAQETQYF. The chain uses TRBV6-2 or TRBV6-3 and TRBJ2-5, with 7 positions matching TRBD1. The CDR3 consists of 15 residues. In germline, CDR1 is MNHEY, CDR2 SVGEGT. V lost 5 bases to trimming and J lost 1 base; unmatched junction nucleotides: 7.

The genes are TRBV6-2 or TRBV6-3 and TRBJ1-2; a weak D match, TRBD1 (5 bases). Germline V gene lookup returns CDR1 MNHEY and CDR2 SVGEGT. CDR3 length equals 14 residues. Trimming stripped 0 bases from V and 8 bases from J, with 13 bases between. CDR3 nucleotide sequence: TGTGCCAGCAGTTACTCCCGGGGACTCGGAGGCTACACCTTC. This translates into CASSYSRGLGGYTF.

In this sample, this clone turned up a few times. The chain uses TRBV6-5 and TRBJ1-5; the match to TRBD1 covers 8 bases. In germline, CDR1 is MNHEY, CDR2 SVGAGI. J was trimmed by 1 base and V by 6 bases; bases with no gene match: 5. This CDR3 is 15 amino acids long. The CDR3: CASSPTGESNQPQHF. The CDR3 coding sequence is TGTGCCAGCAGCCCGACAGGGGAAAGCAATCAGCCCCAGCATTTT.

In this sample, this clone turned up a few times. V gene TRBV6-5 combines with J gene TRBJ1-2; D gene ambiguous. V lost 2 bases to trimming and J lost 3 bases, with 7 bases between them. The CDR3 spans 13 residues. CDR1 is MNHEY, CDR2 SVGAGI, per germline. This CDR3 is CASSYLSDYGYTF. The CDR3 DNA sequence: TGTGCCAGCAGTTACCTAAGCGACTATGGCTACACCTTC.

The genes are TRBV29-1 and TRBJ1-2; the match to TRBD1 covers 10 bases. The length of the CDR3 is 13 residues. Trimming removed 8 bases from V and 6 bases from J; junction bases left unmatched: 9. Germline lookup yields CDR1 SQVTM and CDR2 ANQGSEA. This CDR3 is CSTEPGQGNGYTF. CDR3 sequence (DNA): TGCAGCACCGAACCGGGACAGGGGAATGGCTACACCTTC. Supplemented by reference TRBV29-1 and TRBJ1-2, the full variable domain reads SAVISQKPSRDICQRGTSLTIQCQVDSQVTMMFWYRQQPGQSLTLIATANQGSEATYESGFVIDKFPISRPNLTFSTLTVSNMSPEDSSIYLCSTEPGQGNGYTFGSGTRLTVV.

The chain recombines TRBV5-1 with TRBJ2-1; D call uncertain. Trimming pared 0 bases from V and 5 bases from J, leaving 6 bases between. This CDR3 has 13 residues. From germline, CDR1 is SGHRS and CDR2 YFSETQ. The CDR3 loop reads CASSLGSNNEQFF. CDR3 in DNA: TGCGCCAGCAGCTTGGGTTCTAACAATGAGCAGTTCTTC.

This clone was seen a single time. The V gene is TRBV15, the J gene TRBJ2-7; tentatively, D is TRBD1 (6 bases). The germline V gene encodes CDR1 LNHNV and CDR2 YYDKDF (reference sequence). There are 15 residues in the CDR3. V was trimmed by 1 base and J by 3 bases, leaving 13 bases between them. Written as DNA, the CDR3 is TGTGCCACCAGCAGAGTCGGACAGCAAGACTACGAGCAGTACTTC. Translated: CATSRVGQQDYEQYF.

The chain recombines TRBV19 with TRBJ2-4; D unclear. CDR3 size: 13 residues. Looked up from germline, CDR1 is LNHDA and CDR2 is SQIVND (reference sequence). Deletions cut 1 base from V and 8 bases from J, with 9 bases between. As DNA, the CDR3 is TGTGCCAGTAGTATAGCTCCTCGTGACATTCAGTACTTC. This encodes CASSIAPRDIQYF.

CDR3 nucleotides: TGTGCCAGCAGCGTAGTAGGGACTCTCGGAAACACCATATATTTT. Translating gives CASSVVGTLGNTIYF. This chain connects TRBV9 to TRBJ1-3; possibly TRBD1 for D (5 bases). The CDR3 runs 15 residues. Germline values: CDR1 SGDLS, CDR2 YYNGEE. V was shortened by 0 bases and J by 4 bases, with 11 bases between the two germline ends.

V gene TRBV7-3 combines with J gene TRBJ1-2; 12 nucleotides line up with TRBD1. Trimming removed 5 bases from V and 8 bases from J; junction bases left unmatched: 6. This CDR3 is 14 amino acids long. Germline-derived CDR1 and CDR2 are SGHTA and FQGTGA. This CDR3 reads CASSPGTGGAGYTF. The CDR3 DNA reads TGTGCCAGCAGCCCGGGGACAGGGGGCGCCGGCTACACCTTC.

In this sample, this clone turned up once. The J gene is TRBJ2-1, the V gene TRBV7-2, with TRBD2 identical over 10 bases. Germline trimming cut 4 bases from V and 4 bases from J; bases unmatched to any gene: 10. The germline V gene has CDR1 SGHTA and CDR2 FQGNSA. The CDR3 spans 17 residues. The CDR3: CASSSPAGTSVYNEQFF. For the CDR3, the DNA is TGTGCCAGCAGCTCGCCCGCCGGGACTAGCGTTTACAATGAGCAGTTCTTC.

V usage is TRBV5-1 and J usage is TRBJ2-1; no firm D call. The germline CDR1 and CDR2 sequences are SGHRS and YFSETQ. This CDR3 contains 14 residues. V gave up 0 bases and J gave up 10 bases, with 14 bases separating them. In DNA, the CDR3 is TGCGCCAGCAGCTTGGATGGCGGCTTACTAGAGCAGTTCTTC. Translating it yields CASSLDGGLLEQFF.

The chain links TRBV5-6 to TRBJ1-3; D gene uncertain. CDR3 length equals 16 residues. The V end lost 1 base, the J end lost 0 bases, and 11 bases lay between the germline ends. CDR1 is SGHDT, CDR2 YYEEEE, per germline. CDR3 protein: CASSLLVASSGNTIYF. The DNA of the CDR3 is TGTGCCAGCAGCTTGCTAGTCGCTAGCTCTGGAAACACCATATATTTT.

The table lists this clone with a count of one. The chain employs TRBV30 and TRBJ1-2, with 7 bases that match TRBD1. Germline V lookup: CDR1 GTSNPN, CDR2 SVGIG (reference sequence). This CDR3 region has 14 residues. V dropped 0 bases and J dropped 4; count of bases not matched to a gene: 5. Here the CDR3 reads CAWSVDRAGYGYTF. CDR3 in DNA: TGTGCCTGGAGTGTAGACAGGGCGGGCTATGGCTACACCTTC.

This clone was picked up a small number of times. The rearrangement uses TRBV6-5 and TRBJ2-2; D is possibly TRBD2 (6 bases). The CDR3 sequence is 14 residues long. Trimming removed 6 bases at V and 2 bases at J, with 10 bases between. Per the germline V gene, CDR1 is MNHEY and CDR2 is SVGAGI. CDR3 in amino acids: CASRTGTNTGELFF. The CDR3 DNA is TGTGCCAGCAGAACCGGGACTAACACCGGGGAGCTGTTTTTT.

This clone was observed once. The J gene is TRBJ2-1, the V gene TRBV3-1 (or the pseudogene TRBV3-2); D perhaps matches TRBD2 (6 bases). Trimming took 3 bases from V and 3 from J, leaving 18 bases between them. The germline CDR1 and CDR2 sequences are LGHDT and YNNKEL (reference sequence). CDR3 length: 17 amino acids. CDR3 in amino acids: CASSQRSERVRYNEQFF. The CDR3, as DNA: TGTGCCAGCAGCCAGCGGTCTGAGCGGGTGCGCTACAATGAGCAGTTCTTC.

The rearrangement joins TRBV3-1 (or the pseudogene TRBV3-2) to TRBJ1-6; 8 positions match TRBD1. J lost 10 bases, V lost 4 bases, and 9 bases had no gene match. This CDR3 spans 15 amino acids. Germline assignment: CDR1 LGHDT and CDR2 YNNKEL (reference sequence). DNA for the CDR3: TGTGCCAGCAGCCCGACCACAGGGGGACGGTCACCCCTCCACTTT. It yields the protein CASSPTTGGRSPLHF.

This chain uses TRBV4-2 with TRBJ2-3; 16 nucleotides align to TRBD2. V gave up 1 base and J gave up 5 bases; unmatched junction bases: 12. Germline V gene lookup returns CDR1 LGHNA and CDR2 YNFKEQ. CDR3 length: 20 amino acids. The CDR3: CASSQAGGGTSGRGKDTQYF. In DNA form, the CDR3 reads TGTGCCAGCAGCCAAGCCGGCGGGGGGACTAGCGGGAGGGGAAAAGATACGCAGTATTTT.

V is TRBV28 and J is TRBJ1-2; TRBD1 agrees at 8 bases. The germline V gene encodes CDR1 MDHEN and CDR2 SYDVKM. With V trimmed by 6 bases and J by 7 bases, 7 bases remained unmatched. The CDR3 is 13 residues long. CDR3: CASRGTGGGGYTF. The CDR3 DNA reads as TGTGCCAGCAGAGGTACAGGGGGTGGTGGCTACACCTTC.

The chain recombines TRBV7-9 with TRBJ1-2; tentatively, D is TRBD1 (5 bases). V gave up 1 base and J gave up 4 bases, with 16 bases separating them. The CDR3 extends over 16 amino acids. Germline CDR1 and CDR2: SEHNR and FQNEAQ (reference sequence). The CDR3 region has the DNA TGTGCCAGCAGCTTAGAAGGGGCACCAGGCACCTATGGCTACACCTTC. This gives the protein CASSLEGAPGTYGYTF.

This clone was seen only a few times. The V call is TRBV2, the J call TRBJ1-2, with 8 bases identical to TRBD1. The CDR3 runs to 15 residues. V lost 3 bases to trimming and J lost 4 bases; unmatched junction nucleotides: 7. Germline values: CDR1 SNHLY, CDR2 FYNNEI. CDR3 loop: CASSEQDRALYGYTF. CDR3 in DNA: TGTGCCAGCAGTGAGCAGGACAGGGCTCTCTATGGCTACACCTTC.

The table lists this clone with a count of one. The chain employs TRBV30 and TRBJ2-7; D perhaps matches TRBD1 (6 bases). Germline-derived CDR1 and CDR2 are GTSNPN and SVGIG (reference sequence). Trimming took 0 bases from V and 4 from J, leaving 10 bases between them. This CDR3 has 13 residues. CDR3 DNA: TGTGCCTGGAGTGTCCAGGGGTTTTACGAGCAGTACTTC. Translation: CAWSVQGFYEQYF.

This clone was found a few times. The V and J genes are TRBV7-9 and TRBJ1-4, with TRBD1 matching 7 bases. The CDR3 extends over 15 amino acids. J was trimmed by 7 bases and V by 5 bases; bases with no gene match: 10. Germline V CDR1 and CDR2: SEHNR, FQNEAQ (reference sequence). CDR3 sequence: CASSTEGGASEKLFF. CDR3 in DNA: TGTGCCAGCAGCACCGAAGGGGGCGCCTCTGAAAAACTGTTTTTT.

About this clone: The same CDR3 also results from other DNA sequences found in this sample. This rearrangement joins TRBV28 to TRBJ2-1; 7 bases map to TRBD1. CDR3 length: 18 amino acids. CDR1 is MDHEN and CDR2 is SYDVKM in the germline V gene. V lost 6 bases to trimming and J lost 8 bases; unmatched junction nucleotides: 22. The CDR3 spells CASSQSTGLGSLYDEQFF. The CDR3, as DNA: TGTGCCAGCAGCCAATCGACAGGGTTGGGATCCCTTTACGATGAGCAGTTCTTC. The full variable domain, with the rest looked up from reference TRBV28 and TRBJ2-1, is DVKVTQSSRYLVKRTGEKVFLECVQDMDHENMFWYRQDPGLGLRLIYFSYDVKMKEKGDIPEGYSVSREKKERFSLILESASTNQTSMYLCASSQSTGLGSLYDEQFFGPGTRLTVL.